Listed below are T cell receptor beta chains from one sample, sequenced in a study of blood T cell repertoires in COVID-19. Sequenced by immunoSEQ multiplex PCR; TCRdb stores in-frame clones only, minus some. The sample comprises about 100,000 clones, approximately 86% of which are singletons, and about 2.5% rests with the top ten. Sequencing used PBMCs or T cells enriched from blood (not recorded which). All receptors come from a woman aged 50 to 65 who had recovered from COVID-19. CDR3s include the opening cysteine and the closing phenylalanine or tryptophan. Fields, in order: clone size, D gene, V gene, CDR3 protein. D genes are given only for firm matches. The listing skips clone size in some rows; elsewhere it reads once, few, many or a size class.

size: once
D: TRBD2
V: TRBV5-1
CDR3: CASGKLAGGQETQYF

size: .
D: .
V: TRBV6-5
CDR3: CASRSGHNYGYTF

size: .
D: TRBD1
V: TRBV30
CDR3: CAWRRQGTTDTQYF

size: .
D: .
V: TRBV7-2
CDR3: CASSLLRETQYF

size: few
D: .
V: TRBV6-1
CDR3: CASSEDLPGTFDYEAFF

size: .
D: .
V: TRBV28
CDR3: CASTTGDSTYEQYF

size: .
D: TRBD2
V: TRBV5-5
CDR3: CASSLSGSTDTQYF

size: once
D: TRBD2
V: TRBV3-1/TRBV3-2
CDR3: CASSFSGGQGNEQFF

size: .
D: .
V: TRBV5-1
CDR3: CASSLVPGGQETQYF

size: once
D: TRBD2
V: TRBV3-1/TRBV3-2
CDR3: CASSLRDYPQNEQFF

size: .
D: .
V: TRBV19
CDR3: CASTMGRGNTEAFF

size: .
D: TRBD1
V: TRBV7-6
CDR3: CASSLEGQGAFSPLHF

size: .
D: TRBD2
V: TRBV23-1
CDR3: CASLAGGPGPDTQYF

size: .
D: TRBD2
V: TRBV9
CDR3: CASSVGTSNEQYF

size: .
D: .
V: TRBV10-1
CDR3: CASSDSGREAFF

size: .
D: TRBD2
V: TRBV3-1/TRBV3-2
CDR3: CASSHLAGVGTDTQYF

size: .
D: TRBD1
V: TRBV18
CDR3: CASSPAGQSNYGYTF

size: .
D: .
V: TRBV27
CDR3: CASSFGRGNTEAFF

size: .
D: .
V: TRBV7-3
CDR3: CASSQGGELFF

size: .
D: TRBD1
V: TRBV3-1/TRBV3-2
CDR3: CASSQGTGEAFF

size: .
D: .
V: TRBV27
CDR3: CASSSTVNSGNTIYF

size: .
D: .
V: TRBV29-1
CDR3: CSVGSPGVTNTEAFF

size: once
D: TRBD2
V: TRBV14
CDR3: CASRRRIGTSGTDTQYF

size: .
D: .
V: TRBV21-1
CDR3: CASSKAGLAGVNTGELFF

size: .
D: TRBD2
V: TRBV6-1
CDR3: CASKTGSSGWGEQYF

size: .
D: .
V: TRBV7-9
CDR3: CASSPRVGGSSYNEQFF

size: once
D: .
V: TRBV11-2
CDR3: CASSLLDRAREKQYF

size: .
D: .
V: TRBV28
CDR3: CASSSNSITEAFF